The T cell receptor beta chain under discussion was sequenced for a study of Graves' ophthalmopathy and Graves' hyperthyroidism. RNA served as the template for amplifying TCR beta CDR3 regions. RT-PCR was first run with HTBI primers, then multiplex PCR in a second round. TCRdb called the multiplex PCR reads again in MiXCR, with one record for every CDR3 protein. This table has about 220,000 distinct CDR3 sequences, 20% to 25% appearing once. V lost 3 bases, J lost 1 base, and 9 bases lay in between. CDR3 size: 14 residues. The germline V gene encodes CDR1 KGHSH and CDR2 LQKENI. The source is a woman aged 50 to 65 with Graves' ophthalmopathy. The source material was peripheral blood. This chain links TRBV18 with TRBJ1-2; D call uncertain. CDR3 sequence: CASSPETFNYGYTF. CDR3 sequence (DNA): TGTGCCAGCTCACCCGAAACATTTAACTATGGCTACACCTTC.